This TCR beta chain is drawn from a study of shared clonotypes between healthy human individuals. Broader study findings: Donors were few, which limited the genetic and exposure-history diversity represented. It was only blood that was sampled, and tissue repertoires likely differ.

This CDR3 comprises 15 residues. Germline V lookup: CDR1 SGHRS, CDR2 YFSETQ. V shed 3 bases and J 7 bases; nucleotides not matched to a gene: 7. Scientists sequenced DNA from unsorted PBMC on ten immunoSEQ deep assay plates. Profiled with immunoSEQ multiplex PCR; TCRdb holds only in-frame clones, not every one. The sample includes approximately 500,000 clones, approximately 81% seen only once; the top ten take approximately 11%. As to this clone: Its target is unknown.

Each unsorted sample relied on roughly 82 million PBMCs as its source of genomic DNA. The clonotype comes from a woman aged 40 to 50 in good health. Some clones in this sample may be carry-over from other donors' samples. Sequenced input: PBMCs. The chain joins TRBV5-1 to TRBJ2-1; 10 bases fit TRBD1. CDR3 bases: TGCGCCAGCAGCTCCGGGACAGGGGCGGGGAATGAGCAGTTCTTC. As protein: CASSSGTGAGNEQFF.